A single sample gave rise to the 20 T cell receptor beta chains below, sequenced in a study of blood T cell repertoires in COVID-19. The data were produced by immunoSEQ multiplex PCR, yet TCRdb's version contains in-frame clones alone and is incomplete. The data show some 190,000 clones, with around 84% seen just once and roughly 3.2% held by the top ten. Material for sequencing was PBMCs or T cells enriched from blood (not recorded which). These receptors originate from a woman aged 30 to 39 who had recovered from COVID-19.

The CDR3 sequence is CASSSGGALGNEQFF. CDR3 DNA: TGTGCCAGCAGCTCCGGGGGGGCCTTGGGCAATGAGCAGTTCTTC. The rearrangement uses TRBV7-2 and TRBJ2-1; 8 bases are shared with TRBD2. Trimming at V came to 4 bases and at J to 6 bases, leaving 8 bases not matched to a gene. Germline V gives CDR1 SGHTA, CDR2 FQGNSA. The CDR3 sequence is 15 residues long.

The chain joins TRBV7-2 to TRBJ1-1; 7 bases line up with TRBD1. V lost 1 base to trimming and J lost 4 bases; unmatched junction nucleotides: 6. This CDR3 has 15 residues. Germline CDR1 reads SGHTA; CDR2 reads FQGNSA. The CDR3 DNA sequence: TGTGCCAGCAGCTTAGGTGACAGGGATCGCACTGAAGCTTTCTTT. This sequence encodes CASSLGDRDRTEAFF.

The genes are TRBV18 and TRBJ2-6; TRBD2 is a possible D gene (5 bases). The germline V gene has CDR1 KGHSH and CDR2 LQKENI. The CDR3 runs to 13 residues. V lost 2 bases and J lost 6, with 5 bases in between. The CDR3 region has the DNA TGTGCCAGCTCACCAGGACTGGCCAACGTCCTGACTTTC. This codes for CASSPGLANVLTF.

The rearrangement links TRBV7-9 to TRBJ2-1, with TRBD1 identical over 7 bases. CDR3 length equals 13 residues. Germline CDR1 reads SEHNR; CDR2 reads FQNEAQ (reference sequence). With V trimmed by 4 bases and J by 7 bases, 4 bases remained unmatched. Here the CDR3 reads CASSWVTGNEQFF. The CDR3 DNA follows: TGTGCCAGCAGCTGGGTGACAGGGAATGAGCAGTTCTTC.

The V and J genes are TRBV9 and TRBJ2-7; 13 nucleotides agree with TRBD2. The CDR3 spans 15 residues. Germline V CDR1 and CDR2: SGDLS, YYNGEE. V gave up 2 bases and J gave up 5 bases; unmatched junction bases: 4. CDR3 sequence reads: CASSVGTSGTHEQYF. The DNA of the CDR3 is TGTGCCAGCAGCGTCGGGACTAGCGGGACCCACGAGCAGTACTTC.

This chain uses TRBV19 with TRBJ1-1, with 9 bases fitting TRBD1. V dropped 3 bases and J dropped 0; count of bases not matched to a gene: 5. CDR1 is LNHDA, CDR2 SQIVND, per germline (reference sequence). CDR3 length: 16 residues. CDR3: CASSIPTGGMNTEAFF. The CDR3 DNA reads as TGTGCCAGTAGTATCCCCACAGGGGGCATGAACACTGAAGCTTTCTTT.

The rearrangement uses TRBV24-1 and TRBJ2-1, with TRBD1 identical over 8 bases. CDR3 size: 12 residues. Germline V gene data show CDR1 as KGHDR and CDR2 as SFDVKD. V gave up 9 bases and J gave up 6 bases; unmatched junction bases: 3. CDR3 residues: CATGQGGNEQFF. DNA for the CDR3: TGTGCCACCGGACAGGGAGGCAATGAGCAGTTCTTC.

The chain uses TRBV18 and TRBJ1-2; 8 nucleotides align to TRBD1. Trimming at V came to 1 base and at J to 5 bases, leaving 3 bases not matched to a gene. Germline CDR1 KGHSH, CDR2 LQKENI. The CDR3 extends over 14 amino acids. DNA for the CDR3: TGTGCCAGCTCACCACTAGACAGGGGTTATGGCTACACCTTC. This codes for CASSPLDRGYGYTF.

This chain links TRBV28 with TRBJ1-2, with 7 bases lining up with TRBD1. Germline CDR1 MDHEN, CDR2 SYDVKM. CDR3 size: 15 residues. The ends lost 4 bases at V and 3 bases at J; junction bases unmatched: 8. CDR3 bases: TGTGCCAGCAGTTGGTACGGGGACAGTCACTATGGCTACACCTTC. Its translation is CASSWYGDSHYGYTF.

This chain uses TRBV4-1 with TRBJ2-7, with a weak D call TRBD2 (6 bases). The CDR3 loop spans 15 amino acids. V lost 4 bases and J 7 bases, leaving 20 bases between the germline ends. Germline assignment: CDR1 MGHRA and CDR2 YSYEKL. The CDR3 sequence is CASSPSGTGSFEQYF. The CDR3 coding sequence is TGCGCCAGCAGCCCGTCCGGGACTGGGAGCTTTGAGCAGTACTTC.

The genes are TRBV2 and TRBJ1-4; 8 nucleotides agree with TRBD1. V shed 4 bases, J shed 7 bases, and the junction held 2 bases outside the gene matches. CDR3 length equals 13 residues. The germline gives CDR1 SNHLY, CDR2 FYNNEI. The CDR3 DNA sequence: TGTGCCAGCAGTGTGGGGACAGGTGAAAAACTGTTTTTT. This sequence encodes CASSVGTGEKLFF.

The gene calls are TRBV11-3 and TRBJ2-1; TRBD2 agrees at 8 bases. CDR1 and CDR2 from the germline V gene are SGHNT and YENEEA. J was trimmed by 1 base and V by 5 bases; bases with no gene match: 7. The CDR3 consists of 16 residues. The CDR3 here is CASSRGGGGSYNEQFF. The CDR3 region has the DNA TGTGCCAGCAGCAGGGGTGGCGGGGGGTCCTACAATGAGCAGTTCTTC.

The genes are TRBV28 and TRBJ2-5, with 7 bases aligning to TRBD1. The ends lost 7 bases at V and 5 bases at J; junction bases unmatched: 7. The CDR3 is 13 amino acids. In germline, CDR1 is MDHEN, CDR2 SYDVKM. The CDR3 sequence: CASIRQGMETQYF. The DNA for the CDR3 is TGTGCCAGCATTCGACAGGGAATGGAGACCCAGTACTTC.

The chain recombines TRBV9 with TRBJ2-7, with 10 nucleotides matching TRBD2. There are 14 residues in the CDR3. V lost 1 base to trimming and J lost 3 bases; unmatched junction nucleotides: 1. Per germline, CDR1 SGDLS and CDR2 YYNGEE. The DNA of the CDR3 is TGTGCCAGCAGCGTAAGACTAGCGGGCTACGAGCAGTACTTC. It translates to CASSVRLAGYEQYF.

V is TRBV2 and J is TRBJ1-2; 9 positions match TRBD1. This CDR3 has 14 amino acids. Germline assignment: CDR1 SNHLY and CDR2 FYNNEI. After removal of 6 bases from V and 4 bases from J, the junction contained 6 bases not matched to a gene. CDR3 residues: CASRQTGGGYGYTF. The DNA of the CDR3 is TGTGCCAGCAGACAGACAGGGGGAGGCTATGGCTACACCTTC.

The chain couples TRBV6-5 to TRBJ1-2; D is unresolved. Trimming took 2 bases from V and 5 from J, leaving 6 bases between them. From germline, CDR1 is MNHEY and CDR2 SVGAGI. The CDR3 has 12 residues. CDR3 sequence reads: CASSYGGYGYTF. The DNA of the CDR3 is TGTGCCAGCAGTTACGGAGGTTATGGCTACACCTTC.

V is TRBV15 and J is TRBJ2-1; D possibly corresponds to TRBD1 (5 bases). The CDR3 is 15 amino acids. V gave up 1 base and J gave up 5 bases, with 12 bases separating them. Germline loops: CDR1 LNHNV, CDR2 YYDKDF (reference sequence). The CDR3 bases are TGTGCCACCAGCAGAGGACGGCAGGGCAACAATGAGCAGTTCTTC. This translates into CATSRGRQGNNEQFF.

This chain uses TRBV18 with TRBJ2-1; no reliable D call. V dropped 2 bases and J dropped 2 bases, with 7 bases sitting between them. The CDR3 length is 14 residues. The germline CDR1 and CDR2 sequences are KGHSH and LQKENI. CDR3 residues: CASSPVAAYNEQFF. Here the CDR3 DNA reads TGTGCCAGCTCACCAGTAGCAGCCTACAATGAGCAGTTCTTC.

This clone was counted only a few times. This rearrangement joins TRBV10-2 to TRBJ2-7; 7 nucleotides align to TRBD2. The germline gives CDR1 WSHSY, CDR2 SAAADI. The CDR3 is 17 residues long. With 3 bases clipped from V and 3 bases from J, the junction kept 14 bases outside the gene matches. CDR3 protein: CASSDLVVFERGYEQYV. CDR3 DNA sequence: TGCGCCAGCAGTGACCTGGTGGTTTTCGAGCGGGGCTACGAGCAGTACGTC.

This clone was seen once. The chain employs TRBV28 and TRBJ1-2, with 7 bases matching TRBD1. From germline, CDR1 is MDHEN and CDR2 SYDVKM. The CDR3 runs to 16 residues. The junction had 15 bases not matched to a gene; V was cut back by 4 bases and J by 7 bases. CDR3 DNA sequence: TGTGCCAGCAGTTCCCGCCGAACAGGGGTTGCGGGTGGCTACACCTTC. Its translation: CASSSRRTGVAGGYTF.